This TCR beta chain was identified in a study of T cell responses to AZD1222 COVID-19 vaccine. The repertoire was sequenced with immunoSEQ multiplex PCR; TCRdb's copy has only in-frame clones and lacks some. The profile shows about 59,000 clones, approximately 89% of them singletons. The germline gives CDR1 SGHRS, CDR2 YFSETQ. The V gene end was trimmed by 0 bases and the J gene end by 7 bases; junction bases not matched to a gene: 1. CDR3 length: 13 amino acids. The sample consisted of peripheral blood, taken 28 days after the second AZD1222 dose. This chain connects TRBV5-1 to TRBJ1-1; 9 bases align to TRBD1. This sequence originates from an adult who received the AZD1222 COVID-19 vaccine. The CDR3 nucleotides read TGCGCCAGCAGCTTGGCGGACAGGGGTGAAGCTTTCTTT. Translating it yields CASSLADRGEAFF.